The 20 T cell receptor beta chains below all came from one sample that was sequenced in a study of a mutant IDH1 vaccine in newly diagnosed glioma. Sequenced by immunoSEQ multiplex PCR; TCRdb stores in-frame clones only, minus some. The sample carries under 45,000 clones, 80% to 90% recorded once. These receptors have no identified antigens. Time point specified: week 5, during vaccination. Vaccination comprised doses that each held 300 ug of mutant IDH1 20-mer peptide, plus topical imiquimod. The sample was PBMCs, taken from a glioma patient whose treatment included an IDH1 peptide vaccine. The source of these receptors is a middle-aged man with glioma.

The chain has TRBV7-6 and TRBJ2-1; D gene unclear. The CDR3 runs 13 residues. CDR1 is SGHVS and CDR2 is FNYEAQ in the germline V gene. V shed 1 base and J shed 5 bases, with 6 bases lying between them. CDR3 in amino acids: CASSLGHDNEQFF. The CDR3 bases are TGTGCCAGCAGCTTAGGACATGACAATGAGCAGTTCTTC.

The chain recombines TRBV5-1 with TRBJ2-1, with D perhaps TRBD2 (5 bases). The V and J ends lost 0 bases and 1 base respectively, with 11 bases between them. The CDR3 totals 16 residues. CDR1 and CDR2 from the germline V gene are SGHRS and YFSETQ. The CDR3, as DNA: TGCGCCAGCAGCTTGGATTCGAGGGAGTCCTACAATGAGCAGTTCTTC. It specifies CASSLDSRESYNEQFF. Together with reference TRBV5-1 and TRBJ2-1, the CDR3 gives the full variable domain: KAGVTQTPRYLIKTRGQQVTLSCSPISGHRSVSWYQQTPGQGLQFLFEYFSETQRNKGNFPGRFSGRQFSNSRSEMNVSTLELGDSALYLCASSLDSRESYNEQFFGPGTRLTVL.

The chain links TRBV6-5 to TRBJ2-1, with 9 positions matching TRBD2. From germline, CDR1 is MNHEY and CDR2 SVGAGI. This CDR3 comprises 15 residues. With V trimmed by 8 bases and J by 5 bases, 10 bases remained unmatched. CDR3 coding DNA: TGTGCCAGCGCCACGTCCGGACTAGCGAACAATGAGCAGTTCTTC. This encodes CASATSGLANNEQFF.

The V gene is TRBV6-1, the J gene TRBJ2-5, with 7 bases identical to TRBD1. In germline, CDR1 is MNHNS, CDR2 SASEGT. The trim removed 8 bases at V and 2 bases at J, leaving 5 bases unmatched. The CDR3 has 13 residues. The CDR3 loop is CASVGQNQETQYF. The CDR3 bases are TGTGCCAGCGTGGGACAGAATCAAGAGACCCAGTACTTC.

This chain links TRBV2 with TRBJ2-2; D is unresolved. The CDR3 has 12 residues. Trimming took off 7 bases at V and 6 bases at J, with 9 bases between the two ends. Germline values: CDR1 SNHLY, CDR2 FYNNEI. The CDR3 nucleotides read TGTGCCAGCATCGTTCCATCCGGGGAGCTGTTTTTT. Amino acid sequence: CASIVPSGELFF.

The chain carries TRBV28 and TRBJ2-5; TRBD2 agrees at 9 bases. The CDR3 covers 16 residues. Germline V lookup: CDR1 MDHEN, CDR2 SYDVKM. With 5 bases clipped from V and 2 bases from J, the junction kept 9 bases outside the gene matches. The chain's CDR3 is CASSRHSGSRQETQYF. CDR3 nucleotides: TGTGCCAGCAGTCGCCATAGCGGGAGTAGGCAAGAGACCCAGTACTTC.

This chain joins TRBV28 and TRBJ1-5; possible D gene TRBD1, 5 bases. Germline V gives CDR1 MDHEN, CDR2 SYDVKM. Trimming removed 11 bases from V and 2 bases from J, with 13 bases in between. The CDR3 totals 13 residues. The CDR3 here is CAGQQGRNQPQHF. DNA for the CDR3: TGTGCCGGCCAGCAGGGCCGCAATCAGCCCCAGCATTTT. Variable domain in full (rest from reference TRBV28 and TRBJ1-5): DVKVTQSSRYLVKRTGEKVFLECVQDMDHENMFWYRQDPGLGLRLIYFSYDVKMKEKGDIPEGYSVSREKKERFSLILESASTNQTSMYLCAGQQGRNQPQHFGDGTRLSIL.

The rearrangement joins TRBV5-4 to TRBJ2-5; D may match TRBD1 or TRBD2 (6 bases each). The CDR3 is 16 amino acids. Trimming removed 4 bases from V and 7 bases from J, with 23 bases in between. The germline V gene encodes CDR1 SGHNT and CDR2 YYREEE (reference sequence). This CDR3 is CASSQKGGPGLGTQYF. In DNA, the CDR3 is TGTGCCAGCAGCCAGAAAGGGGGACCGGGACTGGGGACCCAGTACTTC.

The V call is TRBV5-1, the J call TRBJ2-7, with unresolved D. Trimming left V 3 bases short and J 4 bases short, with 5 bases between. The CDR3 is 11 amino acids. CDR1 and CDR2 (germline): SGHRS, YFSETQ. The CDR3 nucleotides read TGCGCCAGCAGCTCCTATTACGAGCAGTACTTC. This codes for CASSSYYEQYF.

This clone was picked up one time. J is TRBJ2-5 and V is TRBV11-1, with TRBD1 matching 7 bases. CDR1 and CDR2 (germline): SGHAT, FQDESV (reference sequence). CDR3 size: 15 residues. V gave up 1 base and J gave up 5 bases; unmatched junction bases: 7. As DNA, the CDR3 is TGTGCCAGCAGCTTAGAGGGACAGTTGCGGGAGACCCAGTACTTC. Protein sequence: CASSLEGQLRETQYF.

This chain uses TRBV5-4 with TRBJ1-2; 10 positions match TRBD1. The ends lost 4 bases at V and 4 bases at J; junction bases unmatched: 10. Germline V CDR1 and CDR2: SGHNT, YYREEE (reference sequence). The CDR3 loop spans 16 amino acids. CDR3 sequence reads: CASSGGTGVRAYGYTF. The CDR3 DNA reads as TGTGCCAGCAGCGGCGGGACAGGGGTGCGCGCCTATGGCTACACCTTC.

This rearrangement joins TRBV18 to TRBJ2-7; no clear D gene. Germline V gene lookup returns CDR1 KGHSH and CDR2 LQKENI. The CDR3 consists of 15 residues. Deletions cut 3 bases from V and 2 bases from J, with 14 bases between. The CDR3 loop is CASSPSARLTYEQYF. The CDR3, as DNA: TGTGCCAGCTCACCCTCCGCACGGCTCACCTACGAGCAGTACTTC.

The chain couples TRBV30 to TRBJ1-2; D may be TRBD1 (5 bases). The CDR3 is 11 amino acids. From germline, CDR1 is GTSNPN and CDR2 SVGIG (reference sequence). V lost 0 bases and J 8 bases, leaving 7 bases between the germline ends. CDR3 protein: CAWSVQDGYTF. DNA of the CDR3: TGTGCCTGGAGTGTACAGGACGGCTACACCTTC. Together with reference TRBV30 and TRBJ1-2, the CDR3 gives the full variable domain: SQTIHQWPATLVQPVGSPLSLECTVEGTSNPNLYWYRQAAGRGLQLLFYSVGIGQISSEVPQNLSASRPQDRQFILSSKKLLLSDSGFYLCAWSVQDGYTFGSGTRLTVV.

This chain links TRBV27 with TRBJ1-1; D gene uncertain. The CDR3 extends over 14 amino acids. V lost 5 bases, J lost 4 bases, and 14 bases lay in between. The V gene's germline CDR1 is MNHEY and CDR2 SMNVEV (reference sequence). CDR3 loop: CASSIGKSGTEAFF. The CDR3 nucleotides are TGTGCCAGCAGTATTGGGAAGTCGGGCACTGAAGCTTTCTTT.

The rearrangement uses TRBV4-3 and TRBJ2-7; a weak D match, TRBD1 (6 bases). Germline V lookup: CDR1 LGHNA, CDR2 YSLEER. This CDR3 is built from 15 residues. Trimming took off 5 bases at V and 0 bases at J, with 14 bases between the two ends. The CDR3 DNA follows: TGCGCCAGCAGCGTCGACACAGGGAGCTCCTACGAGCAGTACTTC. As protein: CASSVDTGSSYEQYF.

This sequence joins TRBV15 and TRBJ2-3; 8 bases are a match to TRBD2. With V trimmed by 0 bases and J by 6 bases, 5 bases remained unmatched. CDR3 length: 15 amino acids. From germline, CDR1 is LNHNV and CDR2 YYDKDF (reference sequence). CDR3 sequence reads: CATSRETGGGDTQYF. The CDR3 DNA reads as TGTGCCACCAGCAGAGAGACGGGGGGGGGTGATACGCAGTATTTT.

The V and J genes are TRBV5-6 and TRBJ2-5; D might be TRBD1 (5 bases). V was clipped by 3 bases and J by 5 bases, with 17 bases between them. The CDR3 length is 15 residues. Germline CDR1 SGHDT, CDR2 YYEEEE. The CDR3 DNA reads TGTGCCAGCAGCTCTACAGGATCCTTGCGCGAGACCCAGTACTTC. Translated: CASSSTGSLRETQYF.

The rearrangement links TRBV6-1 to TRBJ1-1, with TRBD1 matching over 7 bases. The CDR3 runs 14 residues. CDR1 MNHNS and CDR2 SASEGT come from the germline V gene. The V and J ends lost 5 bases and 1 base, in that order; junction bases with no gene match: 4. Here the CDR3 DNA reads TGTGCCAGCAGTCGGACAGGCGGGAACACTGAAGCTTTCTTT. This gives the protein CASSRTGGNTEAFF.

The chain combines TRBV6-1 with TRBJ2-7; D is unresolved. V dropped 4 bases and J dropped 0 bases, with 7 bases sitting between them. CDR1 MNHNS and CDR2 SASEGT come from the germline V gene. The CDR3 loop spans 13 amino acids. The CDR3 DNA follows: TGTGCCAGCAGTGCGTTTATCTCCTACGAGCAGTACTTC. This sequence encodes CASSAFISYEQYF.

The gene calls are TRBV5-1 and TRBJ2-1, with D possibly TRBD2 on 6 matching bases. Trimming removed 4 bases at V and 5 bases at J, with 16 bases between. The CDR3 loop spans 15 amino acids. Germline V gene data show CDR1 as SGHRS and CDR2 as YFSETQ. DNA of the CDR3: TGCGCCAGCAGCGCTCGGGGAGGACCCGACAATGAGCAGTTCTTC. Amino acid sequence: CASSARGGPDNEQFF.